This TCR beta chain was identified in a study of neurological immune-mediated disorders. TCRdb itself ran the 5' RACE reads through MiXCR, one entry per CDR3 protein. The data contain over 4,500 distinct CDR3 sequences, about 22% of them singletons. Sorted libraries used about 1 million CD4+ or CD8+ T cells. Germline V CDR1 and CDR2: SQVTM, ANQGSEA. The CDR3 length is 12 residues. Trimming left V 6 bases short and J 8 bases short, with 16 bases between. This clonotype was picked up many times. The chain joins TRBV29-1 to TRBJ1-2; perhaps TRBD1 as D (6 bases). This sequence originates from a woman aged 55-69 years with HTLV-1-associated myelopathy (HAM/TSP). Sample: CD8+ T cells from blood. CDR3 sequence reads: CSVPLGAGGYTF. CDR3 bases: TGCAGCGTCCCTTTGGGGGCTGGGGGCTACACCTTC.